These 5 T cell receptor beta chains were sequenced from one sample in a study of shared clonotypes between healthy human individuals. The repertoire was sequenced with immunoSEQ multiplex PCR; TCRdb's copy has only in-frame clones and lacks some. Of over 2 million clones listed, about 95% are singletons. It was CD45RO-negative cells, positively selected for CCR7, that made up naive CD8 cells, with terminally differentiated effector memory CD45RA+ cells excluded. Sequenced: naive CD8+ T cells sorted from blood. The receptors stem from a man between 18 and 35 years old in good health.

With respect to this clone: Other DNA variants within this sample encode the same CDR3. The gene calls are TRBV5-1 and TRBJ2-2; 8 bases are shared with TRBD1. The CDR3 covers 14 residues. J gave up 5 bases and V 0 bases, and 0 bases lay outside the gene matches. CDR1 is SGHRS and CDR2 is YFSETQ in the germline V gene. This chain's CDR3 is CASSLDRGTGELFF. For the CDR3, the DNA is TGCGCCAGCAGCTTGGACAGGGGGACCGGGGAGCTGTTTTTT.

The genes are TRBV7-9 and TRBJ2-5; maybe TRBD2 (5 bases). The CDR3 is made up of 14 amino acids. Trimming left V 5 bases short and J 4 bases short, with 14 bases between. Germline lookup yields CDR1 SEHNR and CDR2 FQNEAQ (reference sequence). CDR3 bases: TGTGCCAGCAGCCATAAGCCGGGGTTAGAGACCCAGTACTTC. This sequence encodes CASSHKPGLETQYF.

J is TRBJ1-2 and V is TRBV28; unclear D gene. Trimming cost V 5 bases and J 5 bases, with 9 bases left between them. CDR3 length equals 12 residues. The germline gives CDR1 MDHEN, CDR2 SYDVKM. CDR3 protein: CASSGGNYGYTF. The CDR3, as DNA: TGTGCCAGCAGTGGAGGGAATTATGGCTACACCTTC.

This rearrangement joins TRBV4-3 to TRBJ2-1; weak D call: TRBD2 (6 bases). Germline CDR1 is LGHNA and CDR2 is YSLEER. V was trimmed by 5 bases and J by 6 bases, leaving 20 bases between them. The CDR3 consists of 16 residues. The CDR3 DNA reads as TGCGCCAGCAGCGGGGAGGTACATAAATGGTGCAATGAGCAGTTCTTC. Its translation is CASSGEVHKWCNEQFF.

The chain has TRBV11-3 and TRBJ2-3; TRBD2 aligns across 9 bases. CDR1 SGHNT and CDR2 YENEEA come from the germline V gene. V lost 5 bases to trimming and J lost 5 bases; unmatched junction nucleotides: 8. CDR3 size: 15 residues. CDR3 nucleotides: TGTGCCAGCAGCCCAAGGCTAGCGGGATTAGATACGCAGTATTTT. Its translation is CASSPRLAGLDTQYF.